The sequence of this TCR beta chain was determined in a study of blood T cell repertoires in COVID-19. Trimming removed 4 bases from V and 2 bases from J; junction bases left unmatched: 8. The germline CDR1 and CDR2 sequences are LGHNA and YNFKEQ. The CDR3 covers 16 residues. As originally analysed: Scientists estimated how many nucleated cells there were by amplifying reference gene primers. Method: immunoSEQ multiplex PCR; TCRdb's copy keeps in-frame clones and lacks some. The V and J calls and the clone size are those of that table, but D and trimming were determined from the DNA. The sample lists roughly 300,000 clones, 65% to 90% occurring once.

The origin of this receptor is a woman aged 55-69 years with active or convalescent COVID-19. Sequenced material: peripheral blood. The chain uses TRBV4-2 and TRBJ1-5, with TRBD1 identical over 7 bases. CDR3 bases: TGTGCCAGCAGCCCCTCCCTAGGGGGCGGCAATCAGCCCCAGCATTTT. It codes for CASSPSLGGGNQPQHF.